A single sample gave rise to the 4 T cell receptor beta chains below, sequenced in a study of control samples from healthy donors and cancer patients. The protocol was immunoSEQ multiplex PCR, while the TCRdb copy is restricted to in-frame clones and leaves out a portion. The sample consists of roughly 120,000 clones, around nine tenths of them appearing once. The source material was blood. The receptors derive from a woman in her sixties or seventies in good health.

V gene TRBV5-4 combines with J gene TRBJ2-5, with 8 bases matching TRBD1. The V gene end was trimmed by 5 bases and the J gene end by 5 bases; junction bases not matched to a gene: 11. CDR1 and CDR2 from the germline V gene are SGHNT and YYREEE (reference sequence). The CDR3 has 15 amino acids. The chain's CDR3 is CASSAGQGSWETQYF. CDR3 DNA sequence: TGTGCCAGCAGTGCTGGACAGGGAAGTTGGGAGACCCAGTACTTC.

The J gene is TRBJ2-2, the V gene TRBV6-5; D tentatively reads TRBD1 or TRBD2 (5 bases each). V gave up 4 bases and J gave up 8 bases, with 17 bases separating them. Germline V gene lookup returns CDR1 MNHEY and CDR2 SVGAGI. The CDR3 totals 15 residues. For the CDR3, the DNA is TGTGCCAGCAGTTGGGACGGGAAAAGCGCTGGGGAGCTGTTTTTT. The encoded protein is CASSWDGKSAGELFF.

The genes are TRBV5-4 and TRBJ2-6, with D possibly called TRBD1 or TRBD2 (5 bases each). The germline CDR1 and CDR2 sequences are SGHNT and YYREEE (reference sequence). This CDR3 spans 17 amino acids. The V gene lost 2 bases and the J gene lost 0 bases, with 12 bases spanning the gap. This chain's CDR3 is CASSFRVGSSGANVLTF. The CDR3, as DNA: TGTGCCAGCAGCTTCAGGGTGGGGAGCTCTGGGGCCAACGTCCTGACTTTC.

The table lists this clone with many counts. The gene calls are TRBV3-1 (or the pseudogene TRBV3-2) and TRBJ2-3, with D maybe TRBD2 (6 bases). CDR1 LGHDT and CDR2 YNNKEL come from the germline V gene (reference sequence). This CDR3 region has 15 residues. V lost 2 bases, J lost 5 bases, and 14 bases lay in between. The CDR3 protein is CASSQRLRGRDTQYF. DNA for the CDR3: TGTGCCAGCAGCCAACGTCTGCGGGGTAGAGATACGCAGTATTTT.